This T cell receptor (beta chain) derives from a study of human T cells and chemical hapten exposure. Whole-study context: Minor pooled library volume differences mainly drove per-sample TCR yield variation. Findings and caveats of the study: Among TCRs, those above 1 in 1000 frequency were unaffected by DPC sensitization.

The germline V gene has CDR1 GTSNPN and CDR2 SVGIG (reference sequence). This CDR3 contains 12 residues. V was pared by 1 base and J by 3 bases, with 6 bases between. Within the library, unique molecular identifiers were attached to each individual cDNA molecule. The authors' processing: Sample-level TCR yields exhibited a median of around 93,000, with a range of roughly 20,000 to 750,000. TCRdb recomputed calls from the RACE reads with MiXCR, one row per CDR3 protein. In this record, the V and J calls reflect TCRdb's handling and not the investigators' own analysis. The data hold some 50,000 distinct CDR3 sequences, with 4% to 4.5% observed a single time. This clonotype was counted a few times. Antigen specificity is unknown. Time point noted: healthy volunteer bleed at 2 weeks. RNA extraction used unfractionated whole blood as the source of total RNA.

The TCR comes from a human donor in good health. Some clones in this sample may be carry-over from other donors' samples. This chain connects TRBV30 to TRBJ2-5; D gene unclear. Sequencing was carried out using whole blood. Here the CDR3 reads CAWSAWKETQYF. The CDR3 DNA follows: TGTGCCTGGAGTGCGTGGAAAGAGACCCAGTACTTC.